This T cell receptor beta chain was observed in a study of identical twins. MiXCR was run by TCRdb on the 5' RACE reads, yielding one entry per CDR3 protein. The sample lists a few hundred thousand distinct CDR3 sequences, over 12% occurring once. This clonotype was counted between two and nine times. The antigen remains unidentified. The study's findings and limits: Researchers reported weaker excess twin sharing in beta out-of-frame sequences. Fewer insertions marked abundant cord blood beta clonotypes; young adult naive trended weakly, memory not at all. Invariant populations such as MAIT and iNKT cells could partly muddle zero-insertion analyses.

V lost 0 bases, J lost 8 bases, and 7 bases lay in between. Germline CDR1 LGHDT, CDR2 YNNKEL (reference sequence). The CDR3 extends over 13 amino acids. These data are also associated with another study on yellow fever vaccine responses in identical twins. That paper notes: Twins reportedly mounted vaccine T cell responses that seemed partly convergent, partly personalized.

The receptor was isolated from a woman aged 18-29 years in good health. V is TRBV3-1 and J is TRBJ2-2, with D hard to call. Sequencing was performed on CD4+ T cells sorted from blood. The CDR3 coding sequence is TGTGCCAGCAGCCAAGAGGTTATGGGGGAGCTGTTTTTT. Translating gives CASSQEVMGELFF. Using reference TRBV3-1 and TRBJ2-2 for the parts outside the CDR3, the full variable domain is DTAVSQTPKYLVTQMGNDKSIKCEQNLGHDTMYWYKQDSKKFLKIMFSYNNKELIINETVPNRFSPKSPDKAHLNLHINSLELGDSAVYFCASSQEVMGELFFGEGSRLTVL.